These 10 T cell receptor beta chains came from one sample sequenced in a study of cytomegalovirus exposure and HLA in healthy donors (dated by TCRdb to 2015 to 2018). The library was produced with the immunoSEQ multiplex PCR assay. For the multiplex PCR, a mixture combining 60 forward primers for TCR Vbeta segments and 13 reverse primers for TCR Jbeta segments was used. The table was pulled from immuneACCESS by TCRdb, which kept in-frame rearrangements only. Such tables lose some clones; where checked, under half of the loss comes from unresolved V genes, and the rest has no known cause. The sample table lists under 100,000 clones, about 80% of them with a count of one. About 2.5% of the sample comes from the top ten. The sample was PBMCs. Receptor source: a man aged 25-45 years in good health and CMV-seronegative.

The chain joins TRBV7-2 to TRBJ2-5; tentatively, D is TRBD2 (8 bases). V was cut by 5 bases and J by 4 bases, with 17 bases left in between. This CDR3 is 15 amino acids long. Germline CDR1 reads SGHTA; CDR2 reads FQGNSA. CDR3 region: CASSPGGAGGETQYF. The CDR3 nucleotides are TGTGCCAGCAGCCCAGGGGGTGCGGGAGGAGAGACCCAGTACTTC.

The V and J genes are TRBV5-4 and TRBJ2-5; 13 bases map to TRBD2. Per germline, CDR1 SGHNT and CDR2 YYREEE (reference sequence). J was trimmed by 5 bases and V by 4 bases; bases with no gene match: 8. The CDR3 runs 16 residues. CDR3 protein: CASSRVGTSGTETQYF. The CDR3 DNA reads TGTGCCAGCAGCCGGGTCGGGACTAGCGGGACGGAGACCCAGTACTTC.

V and J are TRBV5-8 and TRBJ2-7; 8 bases are shared with TRBD1. The CDR3 is made up of 17 amino acids. Trimming removed 2 bases from V and 1 base from J; junction bases left unmatched: 11. The germline CDR1 and CDR2 sequences are SGHTS and YDEGEE. The CDR3 reads CASSLIRIWDRSYEQYF. For the CDR3, the DNA is TGTGCCAGCAGCTTAATTCGTATTTGGGACAGGTCCTACGAGCAGTACTTC.

The chain has TRBV30 and TRBJ1-6; possible D gene TRBD1, 5 bases. This CDR3 has 12 residues. V lost 2 bases to trimming and J lost 9 bases, with 8 bases between them. In germline, CDR1 is GTSNPN, CDR2 SVGIG (reference sequence). CDR3 sequence (DNA): TGTGCCTGGAGTAGGAGGGGTTCACCCCTCCACTTT. Protein: CAWSRRGSPLHF.

The CDR3 here is CASSLAGYDGYTF. CDR3 coding DNA: TGTGCCAGCAGCTTAGCCGGGTATGATGGCTACACCTTC. The chain uses TRBV7-9 and TRBJ1-2, with D unresolved. V lost 0 bases, J lost 6 bases, and 8 bases lay in between. This CDR3 region has 13 residues. Germline V gene lookup returns CDR1 SEHNR and CDR2 FQNEAQ (reference sequence).

The J gene is TRBJ1-2, the V gene TRBV11-1; D is perhaps TRBD1 (5 bases). Trimming removed 5 bases at V and 6 bases at J, with 13 bases between. The germline V gene encodes CDR1 SGHAT and CDR2 FQDESV (reference sequence). The CDR3 runs 13 residues. As DNA, the CDR3 is TGTGCCAGCAGCCCGGCGGGGGGAGATGGCTACACCTTC. It translates to CASSPAGGDGYTF.

The V call is TRBV28, the J call TRBJ2-1; D uncertain. CDR1 is MDHEN and CDR2 is SYDVKM in the germline V gene. Trimming removed 2 bases from V and 10 bases from J, with 12 bases in between. This CDR3 has 13 residues. DNA for the CDR3: TGTGCCAGCAGTTTAGCACAATTTAACGAGCAGTTCTTC. This codes for CASSLAQFNEQFF.

The chain has TRBV5-1 and TRBJ2-1, with 11 bases identical to TRBD2. The CDR3 length is 15 residues. V lost 3 bases, J lost 8 bases, and 7 bases stayed unmatched. Germline CDR1 and CDR2: SGHRS and YFSETQ. The CDR3 nucleotides read TGCGCCAGCAGCTCGGGACTAGCGGAGCTGGATGAGCAGTTCTTC. Translation: CASSSGLAELDEQFF.

J is TRBJ1-1 and V is TRBV7-9; D is perhaps TRBD1 (6 bases). The CDR3 contains 15 residues. Germline-derived CDR1 and CDR2 are SEHNR and FQNEAQ (reference sequence). The V gene lost 7 bases and the J gene lost 1 base, with 16 bases spanning the gap. The CDR3 protein is CASTPPGQANTEAFF. Written as DNA, the CDR3 is TGTGCCAGCACCCCGCCGGGACAAGCGAACACTGAAGCTTTCTTT. The full variable domain, with the rest looked up from reference TRBV7-9 and TRBJ1-1, is DTGVSQNPRHKITKRGQNVTFRCDPISEHNRLYWYRQTLGQGPEFLTYFQNEAQLEKSRLLSDRFSAERPKGSFSTLEIQRTEQGDSAMYLCASTPPGQANTEAFFGQGTRLTVV.

This clone was recorded once. The chain carries TRBV30 and TRBJ1-5, with D possibly being TRBD1 (5 bases). Germline-derived CDR1 and CDR2 are GTSNPN and SVGIG (reference sequence). Trimming removed 5 bases at V and 7 bases at J, with 12 bases between. The CDR3 covers 12 residues. CDR3 region: CAWGRAGQPQHF. The CDR3 DNA is TGTGCCTGGGGCAGGGCGGGGCAGCCCCAGCATTTT.